These 3 T cell receptor beta chains came from one sample sequenced in a study of shared clonotypes between healthy human individuals. The data were produced by immunoSEQ multiplex PCR, yet TCRdb's version contains in-frame clones alone and is incomplete. Of about 330,000 clones in the sample, about 74% were seen once. Sample: memory CD4+ T cells sorted from blood. Subset noted: CD45RA-negative fraction. Receptors were obtained from a man between 25 and 39 years old in good health.

This chain joins TRBV19 and TRBJ2-7, with D possibly TRBD2 on 6 matching bases. CDR3 size: 16 residues. Germline CDR1 and CDR2: LNHDA and SQIVND (reference sequence). The V end lost 3 bases, the J end lost 2 bases, and 17 bases lay between the germline ends. The CDR3 loop is CASSIGRRDPAYEQYF. The CDR3 DNA reads as TGTGCCAGTAGTATTGGACGGCGGGACCCCGCCTACGAGCAGTACTTC.

The chain employs TRBV5-1 and TRBJ2-2, with 9 nucleotides matching TRBD1. V shed 0 bases, J shed 5 bases, and the junction held 2 bases outside the gene matches. The CDR3 is 15 amino acids. Germline loops: CDR1 SGHRS, CDR2 YFSETQ. The CDR3 here is CASSLGTGATGELFF. The CDR3 DNA sequence: TGCGCCAGCAGCTTGGGGACAGGGGCGACCGGGGAGCTGTTTTTT.

V and J are TRBV18 and TRBJ2-7; D call uncertain. Trimming took 6 bases from V and 3 from J, leaving 12 bases between them. Germline V CDR1 and CDR2: KGHSH, LQKENI. The CDR3 covers 13 residues. The CDR3 DNA is TGTGCCAGCTCCCACTCTAAGTACTACGAGCAGTACTTC. Residues: CASSHSKYYEQYF. Drawing the rest from reference TRBV18 and TRBJ2-7, the complete variable domain is NAGVMQNPRHLVRRRGQEARLRCSPMKGHSHVYWYRQLPEEGLKFMVYLQKENIIDESGMPKERFSAEFPKEGPSILRIQQVVRGDSAAYFCASSHSKYYEQYFGPGTRLTVT.